This TCR beta chain was identified in a study of shared clonotypes between healthy human individuals. At the level of the study: The study drew on two women and a few men aged 18 to 49 as donors.

The CDR3 spans 15 residues. V was trimmed by 5 bases and J by 2 bases, leaving 15 bases between them. The V gene's germline CDR1 is SGDLS and CDR2 YYNGEE. Assay runs were performed at deep level. Original processing notes: Junction-only immunoSEQ sequences carried no quality scores, so filtering differed. Clones were sequenced by immunoSEQ multiplex PCR, and TCRdb holds only the in-frame ones, with some missing. Clonal size and the V and J genes are those of that table, whereas D and trimming came from the DNA. The sample has around 2,000,000 clones; roughly 94% are singletons. Nashville, Tennessee was home to all donors, who were Caucasian adults.

The material sequenced was naive CD4+ T cells sorted from blood. The subset denotes: CD45RA+ positively selected. The clonotype comes from a man between 18 and 35 years old in good health. The chain is built from TRBV9 and TRBJ2-3; D may be TRBD2 (6 bases). CDR3 sequence reads: CASRMGGSPTDTQYF. The CDR3 region has the DNA TGTGCCAGCAGAATGGGGGGTAGTCCCACAGATACGCAGTATTTT.